A single sample gave rise to the 27 T cell receptor beta chains below, sequenced in a study of PD-1 blockade in classical Hodgkin lymphoma. Sample time point: cycle 4 day 1 (C4D1), after less than 7 weeks of nivolumab. Autologous stem cell transplantation was followed by relapse in every patient, and brentuximab vedotin exposure varied. The repertoire was sequenced with immunoSEQ multiplex PCR; TCRdb's copy has only in-frame clones and lacks some. The sample lists over 80,000 clones, around 80% occurring once. This material consisted of peripheral blood mononuclear cells (PBMCs), taken before the fourth cycle of nivolumab. Receptors originate from a human donor with classical Hodgkin lymphoma.

The CDR3 sequence is CASSQDWGEGNTEAFF. CDR3 nucleotide sequence: TGTGCCAGCAGCCAAGATTGGGGGGAGGGGAACACTGAAGCTTTCTTT. The chain links TRBV4-2 to TRBJ1-1; TRBD1 might be the D (5 bases). V was shortened by 0 bases and J by 1 base, with 12 bases between the two germline ends. CDR3 length: 16 amino acids. Germline V gene lookup returns CDR1 LGHNA and CDR2 YNFKEQ.

Notes on this clone: The junction departs from the called germline gene at one end, perhaps through a read error. J is TRBJ2-2 and V is TRBV5-3; a possible D gene is TRBD1 (5 bases). TRBV5-3 counts as an open reading frame of uncertain function. This CDR3 has 18 residues. DNA of the CDR3: TGTGCCAGAAGCAACTCTAAGGGGATAAGAGCGAACGCCGGGGAGCTGTTTTTT. Protein: CARSNSKGIRANAGELFF.

The chain uses TRBV11-2 and TRBJ1-6; D ambiguous. This CDR3 has 15 amino acids. The germline CDR1 and CDR2 sequences are SGHAT and FQNNGV. The V gene lost 0 bases and the J gene lost 2 bases, with 5 bases spanning the gap. The CDR3 DNA sequence: TGTGCCAGCAGCTTAGAAGGAGCCTATAATTCACCCCTCCACTTT. Protein: CASSLEGAYNSPLHF.

In its sample, this clone was seen a few times. The chain couples TRBV7-9 to TRBJ2-1; 14 bases map to TRBD2. CDR3 length: 16 residues. The V gene's germline CDR1 is SEHNR and CDR2 FQNEAQ (reference sequence). V shed 3 bases, J shed 12 bases, and the junction held 10 bases outside the gene matches. The CDR3 spells CASSLGLAGAAIGQFF. Here the CDR3 DNA reads TGTGCCAGCAGCTTGGGACTAGCGGGGGCGGCGATTGGGCAGTTCTTC.

J is TRBJ2-2 and V is TRBV6-5, with TRBD2 as a possible D gene (6 bases). The CDR3 has 14 amino acids. CDR1 MNHEY and CDR2 SVGAGI come from the germline V gene. V lost 6 bases and J 3 bases, leaving 11 bases between the germline ends. DNA of the CDR3: TGTGCCAGCAGCCCATGGGGGGACACCGGGGAGCTGTTTTTT. As protein: CASSPWGDTGELFF.

V gene TRBV9 combines with J gene TRBJ2-7; D is perhaps TRBD1 or TRBD2 (6 bases each). The length of the CDR3 is 17 residues. Germline CDR1 and CDR2: SGDLS and YYNGEE. Trimming shortened V by 4 bases and J by 2 bases, and 22 bases separated the two germline ends. CDR3 sequence reads: CASSSGGRGVRAYEQYF. For the CDR3, the DNA is TGTGCCAGCAGCTCCGGGGGTAGGGGGGTGAGGGCCTACGAGCAGTACTTC. The variable domain in full, completed from reference TRBV9 and TRBJ2-7, reads DSGVTQTPKHLITATGQRVTLRCSPRSGDLSVYWYQQSLDQGLQFLIQYYNGEERAKGNILERFSAQQFPDLHSELNLSSLELGDSALYFCASSSGGRGVRAYEQYFGPGTRLTVT.

The chain has TRBV27 and TRBJ2-6; D is possibly TRBD1 (6 bases). Trimming took off 5 bases at V and 0 bases at J, with 14 bases between the two ends. This CDR3 has 17 amino acids. Germline V CDR1 and CDR2: MNHEY, SMNVEV (reference sequence). CDR3 region: CASSRQGQSSGANVLTF. The DNA of the CDR3 is TGTGCCAGCAGTCGTCAGGGGCAGAGCTCTGGGGCCAACGTCCTGACTTTC.

The chain recombines TRBV2 with TRBJ2-5, with 8 nucleotides matching TRBD2. The CDR3 is 13 residues long. Trimming removed 7 bases from V and 5 bases from J; junction bases left unmatched: 6. The germline gives CDR1 SNHLY, CDR2 FYNNEI. The CDR3 bases are TGTGCCAGCATGGGACTAGAGATGGAGACCCAGTACTTC. Amino acid sequence: CASMGLEMETQYF. Combining the CDR3 with reference TRBV2 and TRBJ2-5 gives the whole variable domain EPEVTQTPSHQVTQMGQEVILRCVPISNHLYFYWYRQILGQKVEFLVSFYNNEISEKSEIFDDQFSVERPDGSNFTLKIRSTKLEDSAMYFCASMGLEMETQYFGPGTRLLVL.

This clone was picked up one time. This rearrangement joins TRBV4-1 to TRBJ1-1, with TRBD1 as a possible D gene (5 bases). Between the trimmed V and J ends, which lost 1 base and 4 bases, there was a span of 13 bases. Germline loops: CDR1 MGHRA, CDR2 YSYEKL. The CDR3 contains 15 residues. The CDR3: CASSQGKGRVTEAFF. DNA of the CDR3: TGCGCCAGCAGCCAAGGGAAGGGGCGGGTCACTGAAGCTTTCTTT.

The chain couples TRBV5-1 to TRBJ2-1, with D unclear. V was clipped by 4 bases and J by 1 base, with 3 bases between them. The CDR3 has 12 amino acids. Germline V CDR1 and CDR2: SGHRS, YFSETQ. The CDR3 loop is CASSLSYNEQFF. In nucleotides, the CDR3 is TGCGCCAGCAGCCTATCCTACAATGAGCAGTTCTTC.

CDR3 amino acids: CASTARGGRTEAFF. CDR3 sequence (DNA): TGTGCCAGCACTGCAAGGGGAGGTCGCACTGAAGCTTTCTTT. The chain uses TRBV6-5 and TRBJ1-1, with D perhaps TRBD1 (5 bases). V shed 7 bases and J shed 4 bases, with 16 bases lying between them. The germline V gene encodes CDR1 MNHEY and CDR2 SVGAGI. The length of the CDR3 is 14 residues.

The J gene is TRBJ1-2, the V gene TRBV6-6, with 9 nucleotides matching TRBD1. Germline CDR1 and CDR2: MNHNY and SVGAGI (reference sequence). V shed 7 bases, J shed 5 bases, and the junction held 8 bases outside the gene matches. The CDR3 has 14 residues. CDR3: CASTTGGSGYGYTF. The CDR3 region has the DNA TGTGCCAGCACCACAGGGGGCAGCGGGTATGGCTACACCTTC.

This clone has just a few counts. This sequence joins TRBV18 and TRBJ1-2, with D tentatively TRBD1 (6 bases). The germline gives CDR1 KGHSH, CDR2 LQKENI. V lost 0 bases to trimming and J lost 4 bases, with 18 bases between them. CDR3 length: 17 residues. Written as DNA, the CDR3 is TGTGCCAGCTCACCACCTCCCCGGACAGAGGTTGGCTATGGCTACACCTTC. Encoded protein: CASSPPPRTEVGYGYTF.

The chain joins TRBV7-6 to TRBJ1-5, with TRBD1 matching over 8 bases. The trim removed 4 bases at V and 7 bases at J, leaving 3 bases unmatched. Germline V lookup: CDR1 SGHVS, CDR2 FNYEAQ. The CDR3 consists of 13 residues. Written as DNA, the CDR3 is TGTGCCAGCAGCTCGACAGGGGTCCAGCCCCAGCATTTT. Translation gives CASSSTGVQPQHF.

The table lists this clone with a count of one. The rearrangement uses TRBV18 and TRBJ2-7; D is unclear. Germline V gene lookup returns CDR1 KGHSH and CDR2 LQKENI. The V end lost 2 bases, the J end lost 3 bases, and 11 bases lay between the germline ends. The CDR3 runs 14 residues. The DNA of the CDR3 is TGTGCCAGCTCACCATACGGTGAAGGCTACGAGCAGTACTTC. It is translated as CASSPYGEGYEQYF.

This clone has a single count. The rearrangement uses TRBV7-2 and TRBJ2-7; the match to TRBD1 covers 7 bases. The CDR3 consists of 15 residues. Germline V CDR1 and CDR2: SGHTA, FQGNSA. Trimming cost V 7 bases and J 3 bases; bases outside gene matches: 12. The CDR3 loop reads CASTSGTEAFYEQYF. In DNA, the CDR3 is TGTGCCAGCACCTCCGGGACAGAAGCCTTCTACGAGCAGTACTTC. Drawing the rest from reference TRBV7-2 and TRBJ2-7, the complete variable domain is GAGVSQSPSNKVTEKGKDVELRCDPISGHTALYWYRQSLGQGLEFLIYFQGNSAPDKSGLPSDRFSAERTGGSVSTLTIQRTQQEDSAVYLCASTSGTEAFYEQYFGPGTRLTVT.

The chain has TRBV5-5 and TRBJ1-2; TRBD1 agrees at 9 bases. Germline trimming cut 4 bases from V and 3 bases from J; bases unmatched to any gene: 4. CDR3 length: 14 residues. Germline values: CDR1 SGHKS, CDR2 YYEKEE (reference sequence). CDR3 loop: CASSPDRGHYGYTF. DNA for the CDR3: TGTGCCAGCAGCCCGGACAGGGGTCACTATGGCTACACCTTC.

The rearrangement joins TRBV7-2 to TRBJ2-3, with TRBD2 as a possible D gene (7 bases). The CDR3 has 16 amino acids. Germline CDR1 SGHTA, CDR2 FQGNSA. V was clipped by 0 bases and J by 8 bases, with 18 bases between them. CDR3 in DNA: TGTGCCAGCAGCTTAGCGGGAGCAGTGAGGGGGGGTACGCAGTATTTT. Translation: CASSLAGAVRGGTQYF. The whole variable domain, filled in from reference TRBV7-2 and TRBJ2-3, reads GAGVSQSPSNKVTEKGKDVELRCDPISGHTALYWYRQSLGQGLEFLIYFQGNSAPDKSGLPSDRFSAERTGGSVSTLTIQRTQQEDSAVYLCASSLAGAVRGGTQYFGPGTRLTVL.

The chain uses TRBV2 and TRBJ2-2; D remains unclear. V shed 8 bases and J shed 1 base, with 11 bases lying between them. CDR1 SNHLY and CDR2 FYNNEI come from the germline V gene. This CDR3 spans 14 amino acids. CDR3 protein: CASLIQENTGELFF. The CDR3 coding sequence is TGTGCCAGCCTTATCCAGGAGAACACCGGGGAGCTGTTTTTT.

The chain carries TRBV5-1 and TRBJ2-7; either TRBD1 or TRBD2 may supply D (5 bases each). Trimming cost V 0 bases and J 0 bases, with 10 bases left between them. The CDR3 is 15 amino acids. Looked up from germline, CDR1 is SGHRS and CDR2 is YFSETQ. CDR3 nucleotide sequence: TGCGCCAGCAGCTTGGTCCCAGGGAGCTCCTACGAGCAGTACTTC. Residues: CASSLVPGSSYEQYF.

The V call is TRBV19, the J call TRBJ2-3; 8 bases align to TRBD2. CDR1 LNHDA and CDR2 SQIVND come from the germline V gene (reference sequence). CDR3 length: 15 residues. V was clipped by 7 bases and J by 6 bases; unmatched bases: 12. The CDR3 DNA sequence: TGTGCCAGTACCATTGGGACGGGAGGGAGGGATACGCAGTATTTT. It encodes CASTIGTGGRDTQYF.

In DNA form, the CDR3 reads TGTGCCAGCAGCCCTAACAGGGGAGGGGAGACCCAGTACTTC. This encodes CASSPNRGGETQYF. The genes are TRBV11-3 and TRBJ2-5; possibly TRBD1 or TRBD2 for D (7 bases each). With 5 bases removed from V and 5 bases from J, the gap between germline ends came to 15 bases. Germline V gene lookup returns CDR1 SGHNT and CDR2 YENEEA. This CDR3 has 14 residues.

The V and J genes are TRBV28 and TRBJ1-1; 8 nucleotides align to TRBD1. The length of the CDR3 is 13 residues. The germline V gene encodes CDR1 MDHEN and CDR2 SYDVKM. Losses at the gene ends were 3 bases for V and 7 bases for J; bases not matched to a gene: 4. This CDR3 reads CASSFSGTGEAFF. For the CDR3, the DNA is TGTGCCAGCAGTTTTTCCGGGACAGGTGAAGCTTTCTTT.

This rearrangement joins TRBV4-1 to TRBJ2-7; the D is unclear. The germline V gene has CDR1 MGHRA and CDR2 YSYEKL. The CDR3 runs 17 residues. Trimming took off 1 base at V and 2 bases at J, with 18 bases between the two ends. The CDR3 reads CASSQAGLAGITYEQYF. CDR3 in DNA: TGCGCCAGCAGCCAAGCCGGCTTGGCAGGAATTACCTACGAGCAGTACTTC.

The genes are TRBV27 and TRBJ1-4; TRBD1 matches at 9 bases. The germline V gene encodes CDR1 MNHEY and CDR2 SMNVEV (reference sequence). The V segment lost 5 bases and the J segment 12 bases; nucleotides outside the gene matches: 4. This CDR3 has 12 amino acids. The CDR3 loop reads CASSPWTGELFF. CDR3 nucleotide sequence: TGTGCCAGCAGTCCTTGGACAGGGGAACTGTTTTTT.

Turning to this clone: One end of the junction varies from germline; a read error may be responsible. J is TRBJ2-7 and V is TRBV5-5; D possibly corresponds to TRBD2 (6 bases). Germline V gene lookup returns CDR1 SGHKS and CDR2 YYEKEE (reference sequence). The CDR3 covers 15 residues. Here the CDR3 DNA reads TGTGCCAGCAGTTTGGGACTGAAGGGCATCTACGAGCAGTACTTC. This encodes CASSLGLKGIYEQYF. The whole variable domain, remainder taken from reference TRBV5-5 and TRBJ2-7, is DAGVTQSPTHLIKTRGQQVTLRCSPISGHKSVSWYQQVLGQGPQFIFQYYEKEERGRGNFPDRFSARQFPNYSSELNVNALLLGDSALYLCASSLGLKGIYEQYFGPGTRLTVT.

This sequence joins TRBV28 and TRBJ1-1, with unresolved D. Germline V gene sequence: CDR1 MDHEN, CDR2 SYDVKM. V was trimmed by 3 bases and J by 10 bases, leaving 9 bases between them. The CDR3 is 11 amino acids. The CDR3 loop reads CASSFPGPAFF. In nucleotides, the CDR3 is TGTGCCAGCAGTTTCCCGGGTCCAGCTTTCTTT.